The sequence of this T cell receptor (beta chain) was determined in a study of high-grade serous ovarian cancer treatment subgroups. Findings of the study overall: Bulk tumor TCR sequencing gave no spatial information.

Sequencing used immunoSEQ multiplex PCR; TCRdb keeps in-frame clones, though not all of them. The repertoire holds 35,000 to 45,000 clones, with about 79% as singletons. A note on this clone: Its target is unknown.

The CDR3 is 19 amino acids. V lost 3 bases and J lost 4; bases outside the gene matches: 14. Germline V gene sequence: CDR1 SGHRS, CDR2 YFSETQ. The tumor samples were collected prior to definitive surgery or chemotherapy. Sequenced sample: tumor tissue. The V call is TRBV5-1, the J call TRBJ2-1, with 12 bases fitting TRBD2. This clonotype was sampled from a human donor with high-grade serous ovarian cancer. This CDR3 is CASSWEGASGRALYNEQFF. CDR3 bases: TGCGCCAGCAGCTGGGAGGGGGCTAGCGGGAGGGCCCTTTACAATGAGCAGTTCTTC.